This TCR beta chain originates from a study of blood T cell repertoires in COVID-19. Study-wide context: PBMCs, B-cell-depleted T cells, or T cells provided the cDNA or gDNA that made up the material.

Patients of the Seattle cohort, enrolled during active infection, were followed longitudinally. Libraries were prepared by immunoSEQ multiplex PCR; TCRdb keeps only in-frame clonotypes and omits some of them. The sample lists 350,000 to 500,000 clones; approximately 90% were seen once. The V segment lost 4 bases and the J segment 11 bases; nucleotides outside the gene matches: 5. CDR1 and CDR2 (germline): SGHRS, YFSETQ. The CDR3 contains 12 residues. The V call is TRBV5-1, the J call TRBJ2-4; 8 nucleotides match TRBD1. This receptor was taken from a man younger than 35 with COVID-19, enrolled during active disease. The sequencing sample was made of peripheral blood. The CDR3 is CASSPDREVQYF. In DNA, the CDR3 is TGCGCCAGCAGCCCGGACAGGGAGGTTCAGTACTTC.